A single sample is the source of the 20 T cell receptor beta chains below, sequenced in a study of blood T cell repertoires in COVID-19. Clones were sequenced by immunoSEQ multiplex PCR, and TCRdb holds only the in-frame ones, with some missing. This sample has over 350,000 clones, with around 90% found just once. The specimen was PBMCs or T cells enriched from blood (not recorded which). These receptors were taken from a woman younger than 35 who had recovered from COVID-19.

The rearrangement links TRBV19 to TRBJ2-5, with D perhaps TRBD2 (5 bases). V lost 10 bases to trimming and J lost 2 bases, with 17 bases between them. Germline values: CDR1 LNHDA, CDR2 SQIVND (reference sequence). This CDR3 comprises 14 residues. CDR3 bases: TGTGCCACGGGGATGGGAACCCTACAAGAGACCCAGTACTTC. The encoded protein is CATGMGTLQETQYF.

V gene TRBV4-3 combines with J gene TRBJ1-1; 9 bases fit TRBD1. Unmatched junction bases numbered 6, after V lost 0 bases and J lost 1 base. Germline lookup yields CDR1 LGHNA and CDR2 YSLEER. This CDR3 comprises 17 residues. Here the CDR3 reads CASSQDEGTGTNTEAFF. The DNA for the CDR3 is TGCGCCAGCAGCCAAGATGAAGGGACAGGGACGAACACTGAAGCTTTCTTT.

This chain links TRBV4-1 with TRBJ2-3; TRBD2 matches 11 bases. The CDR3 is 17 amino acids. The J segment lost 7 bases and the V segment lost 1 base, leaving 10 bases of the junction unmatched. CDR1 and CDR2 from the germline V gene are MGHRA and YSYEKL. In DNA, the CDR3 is TGCGCCAGCAGCCAAGTGACGACTAGCGGGGAGTACAATACGCAGTATTTT. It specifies CASSQVTTSGEYNTQYF.

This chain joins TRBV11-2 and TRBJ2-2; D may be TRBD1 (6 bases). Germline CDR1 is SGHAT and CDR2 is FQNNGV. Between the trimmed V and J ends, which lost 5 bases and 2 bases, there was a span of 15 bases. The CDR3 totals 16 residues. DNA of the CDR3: TGTGCCAGCAGCCGTCGGACAGTCGTTAACACCGGGGAGCTGTTTTTT. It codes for CASSRRTVVNTGELFF.

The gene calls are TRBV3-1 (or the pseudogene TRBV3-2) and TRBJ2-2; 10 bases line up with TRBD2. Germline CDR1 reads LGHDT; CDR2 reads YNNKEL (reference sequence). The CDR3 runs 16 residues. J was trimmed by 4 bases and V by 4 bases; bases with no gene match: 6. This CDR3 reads CASSPSGLAFTGELFF. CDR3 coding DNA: TGTGCCAGCAGCCCTTCGGGACTAGCGTTCACCGGGGAGCTGTTTTTT.

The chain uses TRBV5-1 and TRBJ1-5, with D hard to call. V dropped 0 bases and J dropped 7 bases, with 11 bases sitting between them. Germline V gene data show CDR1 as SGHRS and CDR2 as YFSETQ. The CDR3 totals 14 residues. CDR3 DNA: TGCGCCAGCAGCTTGGGTAGGTCGGGGCAGCCCCAGCATTTT. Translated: CASSLGRSGQPQHF.

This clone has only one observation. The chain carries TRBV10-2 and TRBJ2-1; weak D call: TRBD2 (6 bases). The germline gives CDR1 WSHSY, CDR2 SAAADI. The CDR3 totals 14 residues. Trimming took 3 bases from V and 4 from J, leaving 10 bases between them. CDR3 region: CASSDTSPYNEQFF. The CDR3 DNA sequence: TGCGCCAGCAGTGACACTAGCCCTTACAATGAGCAGTTCTTC.

This CDR3 reads CASSVELDPYEQYF. CDR3 DNA: TGTGCCAGCAGCGTAGAACTAGACCCCTACGAGCAGTACTTC. The rearrangement uses TRBV9 and TRBJ2-7; D is perhaps TRBD2 (5 bases). CDR3 length: 14 amino acids. The V and J ends lost 0 bases and 2 bases respectively, with 9 bases between them. Germline V lookup: CDR1 SGDLS, CDR2 YYNGEE.

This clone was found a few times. For the CDR3, the DNA is TGCGCCATAGCGGACAGGGGGCGCTGGGAAGCTTTCTTT. Its translation is CAIADRGRWEAFF. The V and J genes are TRBV10-2 and TRBJ1-1, with 11 bases that match TRBD1. CDR1 is WSHSY, CDR2 SAAADI, per germline. This CDR3 contains 13 residues. With 10 bases clipped from V and 8 bases from J, the junction kept 9 bases outside the gene matches.

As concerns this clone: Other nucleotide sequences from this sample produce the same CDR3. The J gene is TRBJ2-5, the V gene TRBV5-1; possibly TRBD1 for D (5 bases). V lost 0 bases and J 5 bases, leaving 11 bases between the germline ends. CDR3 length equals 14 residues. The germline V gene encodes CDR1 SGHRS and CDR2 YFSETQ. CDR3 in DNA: TGCGCCAGCAGCTTGGGCGACAGCCTCGAGACCCAGTACTTC. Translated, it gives CASSLGDSLETQYF.

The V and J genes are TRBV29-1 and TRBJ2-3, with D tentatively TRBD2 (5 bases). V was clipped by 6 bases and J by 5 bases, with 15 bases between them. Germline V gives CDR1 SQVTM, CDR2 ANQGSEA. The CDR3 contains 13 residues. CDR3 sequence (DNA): TGCAGCGTCCCTCCGAGGGCGGTAGATACGCAGTATTTT. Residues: CSVPPRAVDTQYF.

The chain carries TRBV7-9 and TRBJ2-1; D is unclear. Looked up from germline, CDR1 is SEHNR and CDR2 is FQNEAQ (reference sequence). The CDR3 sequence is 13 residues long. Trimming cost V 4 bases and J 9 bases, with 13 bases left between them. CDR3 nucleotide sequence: TGTGCCAGCAGCTCGCTGACGGCAGGTGAGCAGTTCTTC. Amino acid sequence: CASSSLTAGEQFF.

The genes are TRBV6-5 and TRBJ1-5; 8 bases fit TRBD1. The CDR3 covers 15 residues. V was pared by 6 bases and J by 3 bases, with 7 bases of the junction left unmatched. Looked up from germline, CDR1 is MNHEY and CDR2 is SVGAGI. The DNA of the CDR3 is TGTGCCAGCAGAGCTCTGACAGGGGACAATCAGCCCCAGCATTTT. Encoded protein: CASRALTGDNQPQHF.

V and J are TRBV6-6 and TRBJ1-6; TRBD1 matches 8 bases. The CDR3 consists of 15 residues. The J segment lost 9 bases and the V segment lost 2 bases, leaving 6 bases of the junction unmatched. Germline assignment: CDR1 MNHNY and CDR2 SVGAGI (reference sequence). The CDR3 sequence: CASSYDGQGGSPLHF. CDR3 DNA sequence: TGTGCCAGCAGTTACGACGGACAGGGAGGTTCACCCCTCCACTTT.

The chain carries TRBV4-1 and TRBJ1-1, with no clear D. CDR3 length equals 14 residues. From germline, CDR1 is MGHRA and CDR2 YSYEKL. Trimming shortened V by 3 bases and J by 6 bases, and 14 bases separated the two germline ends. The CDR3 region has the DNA TGCGCCAGCAGCCAGAAACGGGGTGGGCCTGAAGCTTTCTTT. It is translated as CASSQKRGGPEAFF.

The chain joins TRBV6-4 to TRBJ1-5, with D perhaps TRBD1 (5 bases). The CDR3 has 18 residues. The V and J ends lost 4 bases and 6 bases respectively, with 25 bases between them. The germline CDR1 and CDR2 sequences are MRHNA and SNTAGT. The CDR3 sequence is CASSAFRPGLLAGQPQHF. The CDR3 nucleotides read TGTGCCAGCAGTGCTTTTCGACCGGGACTCTTAGCGGGTCAGCCCCAGCATTTT.

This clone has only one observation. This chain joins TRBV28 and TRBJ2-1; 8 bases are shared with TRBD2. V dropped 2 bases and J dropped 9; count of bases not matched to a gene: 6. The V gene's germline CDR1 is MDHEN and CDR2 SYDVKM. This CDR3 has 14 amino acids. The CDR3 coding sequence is TGTGCCAGCAGTTTACTTAGCGGGGTCCGTGAGCAGTTCTTC. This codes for CASSLLSGVREQFF.

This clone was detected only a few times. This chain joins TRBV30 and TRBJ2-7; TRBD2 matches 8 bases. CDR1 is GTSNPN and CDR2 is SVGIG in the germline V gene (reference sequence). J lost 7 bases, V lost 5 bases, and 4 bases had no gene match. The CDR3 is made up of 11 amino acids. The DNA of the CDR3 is TGTGCCTGGGCGGGGGGTGGAGAGCAGTACTTC. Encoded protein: CAWAGGGEQYF.

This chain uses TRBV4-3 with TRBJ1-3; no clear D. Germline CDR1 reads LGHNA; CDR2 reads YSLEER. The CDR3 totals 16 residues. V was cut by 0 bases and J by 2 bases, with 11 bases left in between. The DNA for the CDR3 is TGCGCCAGCAGCCAAGATACGAGCGTACCTGGAAACACCATATATTTT. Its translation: CASSQDTSVPGNTIYF.

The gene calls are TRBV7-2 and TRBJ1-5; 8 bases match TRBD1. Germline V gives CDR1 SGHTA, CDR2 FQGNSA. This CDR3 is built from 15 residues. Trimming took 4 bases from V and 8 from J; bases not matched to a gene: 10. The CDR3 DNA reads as TGTGCCAGCAGCTCGATTGGACAGGGCGTGGAGCCCCAGCATTTT. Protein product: CASSSIGQGVEPQHF.